A selection of T cell receptor beta chains follows, all from one sample in a study of blood T cell repertoires in COVID-19. The data were produced by immunoSEQ multiplex PCR, yet TCRdb's version contains in-frame clones alone and is incomplete. The sample shows 200,000 to 300,000 clones, approximately 86% of them seen only once. Source material: peripheral blood. These receptors originate from a woman aged 70 to 79 with active or convalescent COVID-19. CDR3s include the opening cysteine and the closing phenylalanine or tryptophan. The D gene is left open where the match is weak. Not every row has a clone size; where given, it reads once, few, many or a size class.

size: .; V: TRBV2; J: TRBJ1-1; D: .; CDR3: CASWTANTEAFF; DNA: TGTGCCAGTTGGACAGCTAACACTGAAGCTTTCTTT
size: .; V: TRBV24-1; J: TRBJ2-5; D: TRBD1; CDR3: CATSSPGTGQETQYF; DNA: TGTGCCACCTCCTCCCCCGGGACAGGGCAAGAGACCCAGTACTTC
size: .; V: TRBV6-2/TRBV6-3; J: TRBJ1-1; D: .; CDR3: CASSSSLGRGWIEAFF; DNA: TGTGCCAGCAGTTCCTCACTGGGAAGGGGTTGGATTGAAGCTTTCTTT
size: .; V: TRBV27; J: TRBJ2-7; D: TRBD2; CDR3: CASSLSWGGYEQYF; DNA: TGTGCCAGCAGTTTATCCTGGGGGGGGTACGAGCAGTACTTC
size: .; V: TRBV6-2/TRBV6-3; J: TRBJ2-7; D: TRBD1; CDR3: CASSYSDRVQDPGNEQYF; DNA: TGTGCCAGCAGTTACTCGGACAGGGTCCAGGATCCAGGAAACGAGCAGTACTTC
size: .; V: TRBV27; J: TRBJ2-2; D: .; CDR3: CASSPLEGGGELFF; DNA: TGTGCCAGCAGTCCCCTTGAGGGCGGCGGGGAGCTGTTTTTT
size: .; V: TRBV7-3; J: TRBJ2-5; D: TRBD1; CDR3: CASSLTLQGVGETQYF; DNA: TGTGCCAGCAGCTTAACGTTACAGGGGGTCGGAGAGACCCAGTACTTC
size: .; V: TRBV6-5; J: TRBJ1-3; D: .; CDR3: CASSYSRRTPGNTIYF; DNA: TGTGCCAGCAGTTACTCGAGGAGGACGCCTGGAAACACCATATATTTT
size: .; V: TRBV4-2; J: TRBJ2-2; D: TRBD2; CDR3: CASSRSTSGGATGELFF; DNA: TGTGCCAGCAGCCGCTCGACTAGCGGGGGGGCCACCGGGGAGCTGTTTTTT
size: few; V: TRBV11-3; J: TRBJ1-3; D: TRBD1; CDR3: CASSRDSSGNTIYF; DNA: TGTGCCAGCAGCCGGGACAGCTCTGGAAACACCATATATTTT
size: .; V: TRBV18; J: TRBJ1-3; D: .; CDR3: CASSAGLTGGNTIYF; DNA: TGTGCCAGCTCCGCCGGGTTGACAGGAGGAAACACCATATATTTT
size: once; V: TRBV29-1; J: TRBJ1-1; D: .; CDR3: CSAEGHLNTEAFF; DNA: TGCAGCGCCGAGGGACACTTGAACACTGAAGCTTTCTTT
size: .; V: TRBV5-8; J: TRBJ2-2; D: TRBD2; CDR3: CASCPGLKNTGELFF; DNA: TGTGCCAGTTGTCCGGGACTAAAGAACACCGGGGAGCTGTTTTTT
size: .; V: TRBV6-2/TRBV6-3; J: TRBJ2-1; D: TRBD2; CDR3: CASSTSGGLYNEQFF; DNA: TGTGCCAGCAGCACTAGCGGGGGGCTATACAATGAGCAGTTCTTC
size: .; V: TRBV11-2; J: TRBJ1-1; D: .; CDR3: CASSPGGPRTEAFF; DNA: TGTGCCAGCAGCCCCGGGGGTCCGCGCACTGAAGCTTTCTTT
size: .; V: TRBV9; J: TRBJ1-6; D: .; CDR3: CASSVRDSPLHF; DNA: TGTGCCAGCAGCGTCAGGGATTCACCCCTCCACTTT
size: .; V: TRBV28; J: TRBJ1-2; D: TRBD1; CDR3: CASSPPQGAGGYTF; DNA: TGTGCCAGCAGTCCGCCTCAGGGGGCAGGAGGCTACACCTTC
size: .; V: TRBV2; J: TRBJ2-2; D: TRBD1; CDR3: CASSYRGQSGELFF; DNA: TGTGCCAGCAGTTACAGGGGGCAAAGCGGGGAGCTGTTTTTT